The 23 T cell receptor beta chains reported below all come from one sample, sequenced in a study of CXCR3-negative and CXCR3-positive naive CD8 T cells. TRB cDNA libraries were made by UMI-labeled 5' RACE. TCRdb re-called the 5' RACE reads; every CDR3 protein appears as one record, without DNA. Listed are some 45,000 distinct CDR3 sequences; around 1.4% falls within the top ten. Sequenced: naive CXCR3- CD8+ T cells from blood. Stated subset: CD45RO-CCR7+CD27+CD95- naive CD8+ T cells lacking CXCR3 (TNR3-). The receptors were sampled from a human donor in good health. Some clones in this sample may be carry-over from other donors' samples.

The chain combines TRBV20-1 with TRBJ2-7; TCRdb picks TRBD1, but there is no DNA to check that call. The CDR3 extends over 15 amino acids. Germline V gene lookup returns CDR1 DFQATT and CDR2 SNEGSKA (reference sequence). CDR3 sequence reads: CSARDLGRGQYEQYF.

This chain links TRBV12-3 or TRBV12-4 with TRBJ2-1; TCRdb selects TRBD1, and the lack of DNA leaves this call unchecked. The CDR3 totals 12 residues. The CDR3 loop reads CASSSGVDEQFF.

The rearrangement links TRBV5-5 to TRBJ1-1. CDR3 size: 11 residues. Germline CDR1 is SGHKS and CDR2 is YYEKEE (reference sequence). This chain's CDR3 is CASSLSPEAFF.

The chain employs TRBV24-1 and TRBJ2-5. Germline loops: CDR1 KGHDR, CDR2 SFDVKD. The CDR3 contains 13 residues. CDR3 sequence reads: CATSDLDEETQYF.

The rearrangement links TRBV4-2 to TRBJ2-7; TCRdb gives TRBD1 as the D gene, but with no DNA this cannot be confirmed. This CDR3 comprises 16 residues. Germline assignment: CDR1 LGHNA and CDR2 YNFKEQ. The CDR3 loop is CASSQVPQGPFYEQYF.

The rearrangement links TRBV7-9 to TRBJ1-2; the D gene TCRdb calls, TRBD1, cannot be checked with no DNA. Germline V gene data show CDR1 as SEHNR and CDR2 as FQNEAQ (reference sequence). This CDR3 is built from 14 residues. CDR3 protein: CASSSGQGPYGYTF.

This clonotype is identified as medium-sized from frequency. The chain is built from TRBV4-2 and TRBJ1-6. Germline V gene sequence: CDR1 LGHNA, CDR2 YNFKEQ. This CDR3 spans 16 amino acids. This CDR3 reads CASSQVQSSYNSPLHF.

This chain uses TRBV12-3 or TRBV12-4 with TRBJ1-2; TCRdb's D call of TRBD1 is untestable without DNA. This CDR3 contains 13 residues. Here the CDR3 reads CASSRTLTMGYTF.

The chain has TRBV24-1 and TRBJ2-7; TCRdb's assignment of TRBD1 cannot be checked, as there is no DNA. Germline V gene sequence: CDR1 KGHDR, CDR2 SFDVKD. This CDR3 is 14 amino acids long. The CDR3 spells CATSDPKDSYEQYF.

The chain employs TRBV9 and TRBJ2-7; as DNA is missing, the TRBD2 call by TCRdb cannot be tested. There are 16 residues in the CDR3. Germline V lookup: CDR1 SGDLS, CDR2 YYNGEE. CDR3 in amino acids: CASSVALAGGRNEQYF.

The chain carries TRBV7-3 and TRBJ1-1; TCRdb outputs TRBD1, but without DNA this stays unchecked. The CDR3 loop spans 13 amino acids. Germline CDR1 and CDR2: SGHTA and FQGTGA. CDR3 amino acids: CASRRHGDTEAFF.

The V and J genes are TRBV9 and TRBJ2-2; TCRdb reports TRBD2, a call that lacks DNA to check it against. Germline values: CDR1 SGDLS, CDR2 YYNGEE. The CDR3 is 14 amino acids. The CDR3 is CASSAGLSTGELFF.

V usage is TRBV29-1 and J usage is TRBJ2-7; the TCRdb D gene call, TRBD1, has no DNA to confirm it. CDR1 is SQVTM and CDR2 is ANQGSEA in the germline V gene. The CDR3 spans 13 residues. The CDR3 protein is CSVEKQGPYEQYF.

This sequence joins TRBV5-6 and TRBJ2-1; TCRdb designates TRBD2, a call that cannot be tested without DNA. Germline CDR1 reads SGHDT; CDR2 reads YYEEEE. CDR3 size: 15 residues. The CDR3 loop reads CASRPSGGAYNEQFF.

The chain carries TRBV7-9 and TRBJ2-1; TCRdb gives TRBD1 as the D gene, but with no DNA this cannot be confirmed. The CDR3 is 15 amino acids. Germline values: CDR1 SEHNR, CDR2 FQNEAQ (reference sequence). The CDR3 reads CASSLGGGGDNEQFF.

V is TRBV29-1 and J is TRBJ2-3; the D call from TCRdb, TRBD1, cannot be confirmed without DNA. This CDR3 has 15 amino acids. Germline CDR1 reads SQVTM; CDR2 reads ANQGSEA. The CDR3 sequence: CSVEGAGAFTDTQYF.

The rearrangement uses TRBV9 and TRBJ2-7; the TRBD1 assignment by TCRdb is unverifiable without DNA. The CDR3 has 13 amino acids. Germline V gives CDR1 SGDLS, CDR2 YYNGEE. The CDR3 sequence: CASSLTGDGEQYF.

This rearrangement joins TRBV5-1 to TRBJ2-5; TCRdb names TRBD1, which stays unverified in the absence of DNA. CDR1 and CDR2 from the germline V gene are SGHRS and YFSETQ. The CDR3 length is 17 residues. The CDR3 spells CASSLGTAGGMEETQYF.

The chain couples TRBV21-1 to TRBJ2-1. TRBV21-1 is tagged as a pseudogene. The CDR3 has 15 amino acids. The CDR3 reads CASSKGKCRGNEQFF.

The rearrangement uses TRBV3-1 and TRBJ2-1; TCRdb proposes TRBD2, but this gene call is untestable without DNA. The CDR3 has 16 amino acids. In germline, CDR1 is LGHDT, CDR2 YNNKEL (reference sequence). The CDR3 sequence is CASSSLSGGAWNEQFF.

The gene calls are TRBV7-8 and TRBJ2-1; no DNA is available, so the TRBD1 call from TCRdb remains unchecked. The germline V gene encodes CDR1 SGHVS and CDR2 FQNEAQ. CDR3 size: 17 residues. The CDR3 loop reads CASSLGPGQSSYNEQFF.

The CDR3 protein is CASSEELLYQPQHF. The chain carries TRBV6-1 and TRBJ1-5. Germline V gene data show CDR1 as MNHNS and CDR2 as SASEGT. The CDR3 consists of 14 residues.

CDR3 residues: CASSSNLAGGNTGELFF. V usage is TRBV7-9 and J usage is TRBJ2-2; TCRdb returns TRBD2, unconfirmable since there is no DNA. Germline CDR1 SEHNR, CDR2 FQNEAQ (reference sequence). The CDR3 loop spans 17 amino acids.